The following is a T cell receptor (beta chain) sequence with its context. The antigen it recognizes is unknown. Base qualities are not recorded, but no much larger clone differs from it by a single base. Participants in the prospective study were aged roughly 18 to 89 years, lived in 20 to 30 United States geographic areas, and enrolled through a virtual design. Cohort assignment in the prospective study relied on participant-reported clinical history from a screening survey and a study questionnaire. ImmuneRACE Cohort 3 recovered participants were defined by two consecutive negative NP/OP PCR tests, healthcare professional clearance, or symptom resolution. In the prospective study, mobile phlebotomists collected whole blood, serum and a nasopharyngeal or oropharyngeal swab from each participant. Additional blood draws and questionnaires over an approximately 2-month period could optionally be provided by prospective study participants. Prospective study blood samples were shipped either frozen or at room temperature before DNA extraction.

The immunoSEQ Assay, a bias-controlled multiplex PCR, was used to amplify TCRbeta CDR3 regions from genomic DNA. From the authors' description of their analysis: The number of nucleated cells in each sample was estimated by amplification of reference gene primers within the assay. Sequence reads were collapsed and filtered to measure the absolute abundance of every unique TCRbeta CDR3 rearrangement. For each sample, productive Simpson clonality was calculated as the square root of Simpson's diversity index across productive rearrangements. As stored in TCRdb, this immuneACCESS dataset retains in-frame rearrangements with V and J assigned. A fraction of the clones does not appear; measured against another copy, unresolved V genes explain less than half of the discrepancy, and the remainder lacks a known reason. Clonal size and the V and J genes are those of that table, whereas D and trimming came from the DNA. Present in this sample are hundreds of thousands of clones, approximately 90% of which were seen just once. The top ten hold 6.5% to 8.5% of the sample.

The CDR3 runs 15 residues from the cysteine to the phenylalanine. Only the CDR3 DNA stays, 45 bases, in frame from base 1. V and J are truncated by 3 bases and 4 bases respectively, leaving an intervening sequence of 13 bases. The germline V gene (reference sequence) supplies CDR1 LNHDA and CDR2 SQIVND. The data derive from a study of blood T cell repertoires in COVID-19 (dated by TCRdb to about 2020). Notes on the research overall: The collaborator samples originated in the United States, Italy and Spain and spanned the acute and convalescent phases of COVID-19. The repertoires were made available in a free public database intended to serve as a resource for research on the immune response to SARS-CoV-2. Subjects who had been exposed to COVID-19, were actively infected with it, or had recovered from it provided the deeply sampled blood TCRbeta repertoires that made up the dataset. Samples came from the ongoing ImmuneRACE study (first 160 participants) plus 1,254 subjects from 6 global collaborators. HLA class I and class II types, where available, came from metadata supplied by the sample provider rather than from assay-based typing. The prospective study material was composed of cDNA or gDNA derived from T cells, B-cell-depleted T cells, or PBMCs. A de-identified subject ID, COVID-19 status, age in years and sex were almost always included in the sample metadata. Paper-wide results and their limitations: The amount of clinical and demographic metadata varied by source and participant and was provided uncurated.

Sequenced sample: PBMCs or T cells enriched from blood (not recorded which). This receptor chain uses TRBV19 and TRBJ1-5, with an unclear D gene assignment. The receptor's source is a woman aged 55-70 years who had recovered from COVID-19. The DNA is as follows: TGTGCCAGTAGTATTGCCCAGGCCCTAAATCAGCCCCAGCATTTT. It translates to CASSIAQALNQPQHF.